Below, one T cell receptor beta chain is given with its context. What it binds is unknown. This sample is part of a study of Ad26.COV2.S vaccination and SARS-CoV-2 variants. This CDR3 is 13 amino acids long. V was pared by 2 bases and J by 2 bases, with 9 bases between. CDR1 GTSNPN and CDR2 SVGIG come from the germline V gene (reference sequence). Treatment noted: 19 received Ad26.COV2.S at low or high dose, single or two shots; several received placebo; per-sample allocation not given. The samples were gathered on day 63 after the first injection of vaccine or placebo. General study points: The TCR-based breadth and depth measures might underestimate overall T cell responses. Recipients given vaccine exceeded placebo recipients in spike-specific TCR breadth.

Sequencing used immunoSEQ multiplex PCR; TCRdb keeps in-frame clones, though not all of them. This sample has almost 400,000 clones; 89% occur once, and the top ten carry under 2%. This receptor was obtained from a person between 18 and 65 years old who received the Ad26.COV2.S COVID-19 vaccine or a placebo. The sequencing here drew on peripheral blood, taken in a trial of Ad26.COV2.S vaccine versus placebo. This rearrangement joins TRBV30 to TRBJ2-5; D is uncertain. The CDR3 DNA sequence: TGTGCCTGGAGTCCTGGGGTACAAGAGACCCAGTACTTC. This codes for CAWSPGVQETQYF.